The 26 T cell receptor beta chains below all came from one sample that was sequenced in a study of blood T cells in healthy people across ages. Primed by a sample-barcoded 5' primer and a J-beta primer mix, a second PCR proceeded for about 7 to 12 cycles. TCRdb redid the calling of the 5' RACE reads with MiXCR, one entry per CDR3 protein. The data hold over a million distinct CDR3 sequences, with 40% to 45% observed a single time. Sequenced input: blood. These receptors all come from a woman aged 55-70 years in good health.

This chain connects TRBV4-1 to TRBJ2-7, with no clear D. The V end lost 1 base, the J end lost 2 bases, and 6 bases lay between the germline ends. CDR3 length equals 13 residues. Germline V gene sequence: CDR1 MGHRA, CDR2 YSYEKL. The CDR3: CASSQGVTYEQYF. The CDR3 DNA reads TGCGCCAGCAGCCAAGGGGTTACCTACGAGCAGTACTTC.

DNA for the CDR3: TGTGCCAGCAGTCCAAAGGAAACAGGGGGCTCCTACGAGCAGTACTTC. Translating gives CASSPKETGGSYEQYF. The V call is TRBV27, the J call TRBJ2-7, with 8 bases lining up with TRBD1. CDR3 size: 16 residues. Germline V gene data show CDR1 as MNHEY and CDR2 as SMNVEV (reference sequence). V lost 5 bases to trimming and J lost 0 bases; unmatched junction nucleotides: 9.

This clonotype was picked up a small number of times. V is TRBV7-9 and J is TRBJ1-4; a possible D gene is TRBD1 (5 bases). CDR1 and CDR2 (germline): SEHNR, FQNEAQ (reference sequence). V lost 3 bases and J lost 5, with 10 bases in between. This CDR3 spans 14 amino acids. DNA of the CDR3: TGTGCCAGCAGCTTGGGACCCGAAAATGAAAAACTGTTTTTT. Protein product: CASSLGPENEKLFF.

The chain is built from TRBV28 and TRBJ1-4; D uncertain. Per germline, CDR1 MDHEN and CDR2 SYDVKM. This CDR3 comprises 14 residues. V was cut by 7 bases and J by 0 bases, with 9 bases left in between. The CDR3 region is CASTQTATNEKLFF. In nucleotides, the CDR3 is TGTGCCAGCACCCAGACTGCAACTAATGAAAAACTGTTTTTT.

This clonotype has more than one count but fewer than ten. The chain couples TRBV6-2 or TRBV6-3 to TRBJ1-2; D is undetermined. V lost 1 base and J 2 bases, leaving 5 bases between the germline ends. Germline V gene lookup returns CDR1 MNHEY and CDR2 SVGEGT. The length of the CDR3 is 13 residues. The CDR3 protein is CASSYYTNYGYTF. The CDR3 DNA is TGTGCCAGCAGTTACTACACAAACTATGGCTACACCTTC.

The V call is TRBV2, the J call TRBJ2-7; TRBD2 is a possible D gene (6 bases). CDR1 SNHLY and CDR2 FYNNEI come from the germline V gene. CDR3 length: 16 residues. V lost 1 base and J 1 base, leaving 14 bases between the germline ends. This CDR3 is CASSEERFGSSYEQYF. The CDR3 DNA sequence: TGTGCCAGCAGTGAAGAACGGTTCGGGAGTTCCTACGAGCAGTACTTC.

J is TRBJ2-7 and V is TRBV6-1; 7 nucleotides line up with TRBD1. The CDR3 loop spans 15 amino acids. The germline V gene has CDR1 MNHNS and CDR2 SASEGT. Unmatched junction bases numbered 7, after V lost 4 bases and J lost 1 base. CDR3: CASSVEGTASYEQYF. The CDR3 bases are TGTGCCAGCAGTGTCGAGGGGACAGCTTCCTACGAGCAGTACTTC.

This chain connects TRBV20-1 to TRBJ2-2, with TRBD2 matching over 9 bases. J gave up 1 base and V 8 bases, and 5 bases lay outside the gene matches. This CDR3 spans 14 amino acids. Looked up from germline, CDR1 is DFQATT and CDR2 is SNEGSKA (reference sequence). The CDR3 region is CSISSGKNTGELFF. In DNA form, the CDR3 reads TGCAGTATATCTAGCGGGAAGAACACCGGGGAGCTGTTTTTT.

CDR3 loop: CASSMGLADGGAYEQYF. CDR3 nucleotide sequence: TGTGCCAGCAGCATGGGACTAGCGGACGGGGGGGCCTACGAGCAGTACTTC. J is TRBJ2-7 and V is TRBV9; 11 positions agree with TRBD2. V shed 4 bases, J shed 2 bases, and the junction held 11 bases outside the gene matches. There are 17 residues in the CDR3. Germline CDR1 reads SGDLS; CDR2 reads YYNGEE.

Remarks on this clonotype: An end of the junction differs from the germline gene, which may be a read error. The rearrangement joins TRBV6-5 to TRBJ2-3, with D unclear. The CDR3 has 16 amino acids. The germline V gene encodes CDR1 MNHEY and CDR2 SVGAGI. Here the CDR3 DNA reads TGTGCCAGCAGTTACTCTCCTCCGGAGAACACAGATACGCGGTATTTT. Its translation is CASSYSPPENTDTRYF.

The rearrangement uses TRBV7-9 and TRBJ2-6, with D possibly matching TRBD1 (5 bases). With 7 bases removed from V and 0 bases from J, the gap between germline ends came to 16 bases. CDR1 is SEHNR and CDR2 is FQNEAQ in the germline V gene (reference sequence). This CDR3 region has 17 residues. The CDR3 DNA follows: TGTGCCAGCATCTGGGGCAGAACTTACTCTGGGGCCAACGTCCTGACTTTC. As protein: CASIWGRTYSGANVLTF.

The CDR3 DNA is TGTGCCAGCAGTTTCACAGTCGATGAGCAGTTCTTC. Translating gives CASSFTVDEQFF. The genes are TRBV6-1 and TRBJ2-1; D is undetermined. From germline, CDR1 is MNHNS and CDR2 SASEGT. The CDR3 contains 12 residues. Deletions cut 5 bases from V and 8 bases from J, with 10 bases between.

Note on this clonotype: A read error may account for a junction end that differs from germline. The chain couples TRBV5-1 to TRBJ2-1, with 8 bases that match TRBD1. Germline CDR1 and CDR2: SGHRS and YFSETQ. CDR3 length equals 13 residues. Written as DNA, the CDR3 is TGTGCCAGCAGCTTGGACAGGGTGGATGAGCAGTTCTTC. It codes for CASSLDRVDEQFF.

Remarks on this clonotype: Its ends do not fully match the called genes, so a read error is possible. This chain connects TRBV12-5 to TRBJ2-1; the D call may be TRBD1 or TRBD2 (5 bases each). From germline, CDR1 is LGHNT and CDR2 FRNRAP. The CDR3 length is 13 residues. The CDR3 region is CAGARDGYNEQFF. The DNA of the CDR3 is TGCGCTGGTGCTAGGGACGGGTACAATGAGCAGTTCTTC.

The chain is built from TRBV15 and TRBJ2-5; 7 nucleotides match TRBD2. With V trimmed by 1 base and J by 11 bases, 10 bases remained unmatched. This CDR3 is built from 14 residues. Per the germline V gene, CDR1 is LNHNV and CDR2 is YYDKDF (reference sequence). The CDR3 is CATSRGGSFNEQYF. The CDR3 DNA sequence: TGTGCCACCAGCAGAGGCGGGAGTTTCAATGAGCAGTACTTC.

V is TRBV15 and J is TRBJ2-5; 8 bases fit TRBD2. This CDR3 is 13 amino acids long. J lost 11 bases, V lost 1 base, and 6 bases had no gene match. Germline V gene data show CDR1 as LNHNV and CDR2 as YYDKDF (reference sequence). This CDR3 is CATSRVRGGEQYF. CDR3 nucleotides: TGTGCCACCAGCAGAGTTCGGGGGGGTGAGCAGTACTTC.

This clonotype was counted between two and nine times. The rearrangement joins TRBV27 to TRBJ1-1; D is undetermined. This CDR3 is 11 amino acids long. Germline V gene data show CDR1 as MNHEY and CDR2 as SMNVEV (reference sequence). The V gene lost 8 bases and the J gene lost 7 bases, with 11 bases spanning the gap. The DNA of the CDR3 is TGTGCCAGCCGTTGGGCCGGTGAAGCTTTCTTT. Residues: CASRWAGEAFF.

V usage is TRBV27 and J usage is TRBJ2-1, with 11 bases aligning to TRBD2. CDR3 length: 15 amino acids. V dropped 4 bases and J dropped 8; count of bases not matched to a gene: 7. Germline loops: CDR1 MNHEY, CDR2 SMNVEV (reference sequence). The CDR3 sequence is CASSSGLAASYEQFF. Here the CDR3 DNA reads TGTGCCAGCAGTTCGGGACTAGCGGCATCATATGAGCAGTTCTTC.

The table lists this clonotype with a few counts. V and J are TRBV18 and TRBJ2-1; D remains ambiguous. This CDR3 contains 13 residues. The germline V gene has CDR1 KGHSH and CDR2 LQKENI. V was clipped by 1 base and J by 8 bases, with 9 bases between them. CDR3 in amino acids: CASSPRRSDEQFF. CDR3 nucleotides: TGTGCCAGCTCACCACGGCGCAGCGATGAGCAGTTCTTC.

The chain couples TRBV6-1 to TRBJ1-5; the D is unclear. Germline V lookup: CDR1 MNHNS, CDR2 SASEGT. The CDR3 loop spans 13 amino acids. V lost 3 bases and J 9 bases, leaving 12 bases between the germline ends. The CDR3 nucleotides read TGTGCCAGCAGTGACGACGGAATACGGCCCCAGCATTTT. It encodes CASSDDGIRPQHF.

This clonotype has only a few counts. This sequence joins TRBV27 and TRBJ2-1, with 9 bases that match TRBD2. V was clipped by 3 bases and J by 3 bases; unmatched bases: 3. From germline, CDR1 is MNHEY and CDR2 SMNVEV (reference sequence). The CDR3 extends over 15 amino acids. The CDR3 DNA reads as TGTGCCAGCAGTTTGGGCGGGGGGGACTACAATGAGCAGTTCTTC. As protein: CASSLGGGDYNEQFF.

CDR3 DNA sequence: TGTGCCAGCAGTTTGGCAATAGCCAAAAACATTCAGTACTTC. As protein: CASSLAIAKNIQYF. The V call is TRBV27, the J call TRBJ2-4; D not resolved. Looked up from germline, CDR1 is MNHEY and CDR2 is SMNVEV (reference sequence). CDR3 size: 14 residues. V shed 3 bases and J shed 0 bases, with 6 bases lying between them.

This rearrangement joins TRBV10-3 to TRBJ2-5; the D is unclear. V was trimmed by 6 bases and J by 2 bases, leaving 16 bases between them. Germline V lookup: CDR1 ENHRY, CDR2 SYGVKD. CDR3 length: 15 residues. CDR3 DNA: TGTGCCATCAGAGACTGGAAGGACCTTCAAGAGACCCAGTACTTC. It encodes CAIRDWKDLQETQYF.

Comment on this clonotype: A much larger clone sits a single nucleotide away, making a read error possible. The CDR3 coding sequence is TGCAGCGTTGTACAGGACAGGGCACTCCGTGGGCGGTTCTTC. It yields the protein CSVVQDRALRGRFF. The chain uses TRBV29-1 and TRBJ2-1; 8 bases are a match to TRBD1. V shed 4 bases and J 15 bases; nucleotides not matched to a gene: 17. Germline-derived CDR1 and CDR2 are SQVTM and ANQGSEA. This CDR3 is built from 14 residues.

This clonotype turned up a few times. This chain uses TRBV25-1 with TRBJ2-3, with D maybe TRBD1 (6 bases). Germline V lookup: CDR1 MGHDK, CDR2 SYGVNS. V was cut by 4 bases and J by 2 bases, with 16 bases left in between. The CDR3 length is 16 residues. CDR3 sequence: CASSAHETGFTDTQYF. DNA of the CDR3: TGTGCCAGCAGTGCCCACGAAACAGGGTTCACAGATACGCAGTATTTT.

The genes are TRBV12-3 or TRBV12-4 and TRBJ2-4, with D possibly being TRBD1 (6 bases). Gene TRBJ2-7 matches the end of the DNA better, so the J call may be wrong. The CDR3 consists of 14 residues. CDR3 loop: CASSVERGFYEQYF. In DNA form, the CDR3 reads TGTGCCAGCAGTGTAGAGAGGGGGTTCTACGAGCAGTACTTC.